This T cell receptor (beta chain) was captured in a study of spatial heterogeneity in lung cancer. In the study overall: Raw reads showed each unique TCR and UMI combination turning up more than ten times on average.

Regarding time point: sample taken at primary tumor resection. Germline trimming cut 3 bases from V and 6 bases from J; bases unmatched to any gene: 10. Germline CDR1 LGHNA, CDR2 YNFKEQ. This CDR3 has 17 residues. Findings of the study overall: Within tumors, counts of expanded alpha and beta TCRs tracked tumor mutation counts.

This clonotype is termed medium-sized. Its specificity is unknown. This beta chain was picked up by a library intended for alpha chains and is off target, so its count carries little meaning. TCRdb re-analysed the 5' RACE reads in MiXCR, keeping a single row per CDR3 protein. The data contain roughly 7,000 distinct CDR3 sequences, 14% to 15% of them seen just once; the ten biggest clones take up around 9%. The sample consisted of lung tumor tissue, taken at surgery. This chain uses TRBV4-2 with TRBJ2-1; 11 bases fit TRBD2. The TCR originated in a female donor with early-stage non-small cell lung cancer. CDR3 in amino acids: CASSQGSGGAGSNEQFF. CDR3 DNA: TGTGCCAGCAGCCAGGGTAGCGGGGGGGCCGGTAGCAATGAGCAGTTCTTC.